Listed here are 22 T cell receptor beta chains from one sample, sequenced in a study of blood T cells in healthy people across ages (dated by TCRdb to the mid-2010s). The method was 5' RACE. Sequenced using an Illumina HiSeq 2500. A second PCR of roughly 7 to 12 cycles was performed with a sample-barcoded 5' primer and a J-beta primer mix. TCRdb reran the public reads through fastp at Q25 and MiXCR, keeping productive beta chains. Records with the same CDR3 protein are collapsed into one entry carrying the most frequent genes and DNA. The sample data list hundreds of thousands of distinct CDR3 sequences, and approximately 25% of these were observed just once. The top ten hold 9% to 9.5% of the sample. The same data also went into a second study, on T cells of mothers and their children.

Sequencing used blood. Source of these receptors: a boy younger than 18 in good health.

This clonotype came up a few times. Here the CDR3 reads CASSMMGGPNEKLFF. DNA of the CDR3: TGTGCCAGTAGTATGATGGGGGGACCCAATGAAAAACTGTTTTTT. J is TRBJ1-4 and V is TRBV19, with D possibly being TRBD1 (5 bases). The V and J ends lost 3 bases and 5 bases respectively, with 13 bases between them. The CDR3 runs to 15 residues. Looked up from germline, CDR1 is LNHDA and CDR2 is SQIVND (reference sequence).

The chain employs TRBV5-1 and TRBJ1-2; TRBD1 might be the D (6 bases). The V and J ends lost 0 bases and 7 bases respectively, with 10 bases between them. Germline CDR1 and CDR2: SGHRS and YFSETQ. This CDR3 has 13 residues. The CDR3 spells CASSLEGGFGYTF. The CDR3 DNA reads TGCGCCAGCAGCTTGGAGGGGGGCTTTGGCTACACCTTC.

The rearrangement joins TRBV20-1 to TRBJ2-5; D is unclear. The tail of the sequence fits TRBJ2-7 better, so the J call may be wrong. This CDR3 is 12 amino acids long. CDR1 DFQATT and CDR2 SNEGSKA come from the germline V gene (reference sequence). The DNA of the CDR3 is TGCAGTGCTAGAGGGGTCAACCACGAGCAGTACTTC. It specifies CSARGVNHEQYF.

The table lists this clonotype with a few counts. The chain combines TRBV3-1 with TRBJ2-5; D not resolved. The closer fit of TRBJ2-7 to the DNA end suggests the J call may be wrong. CDR1 and CDR2 (germline): LGHDT, YNNKEL (reference sequence). This CDR3 region has 13 residues. The CDR3 reads CASSQGNAYEQYF. CDR3 DNA: TGTGCCAGCAGCCAAGGTAACGCGTACGAGCAGTACTTC.

The chain recombines TRBV11-2 with TRBJ2-2, with 7 bases aligning to TRBD2. Trimming took 4 bases from V and 6 from J; bases not matched to a gene: 5. Germline V gene sequence: CDR1 SGHAT, CDR2 FQNNGV. The CDR3 is made up of 14 amino acids. CDR3 sequence reads: CASSYFGGSGELFF. The CDR3 DNA is TGTGCCAGCAGCTATTTCGGGGGGTCCGGGGAGCTGTTTTTT.

This rearrangement joins TRBV29-1 to TRBJ2-5, with D hard to call. The germline gives CDR1 SQVTM, CDR2 ANQGSEA. CDR3 length: 13 amino acids. V was shortened by 5 bases and J by 2 bases, with 12 bases between the two germline ends. Written as DNA, the CDR3 is TGCAGCGTTAAGCGCCTCCTACAAGAGACCCAGTACTTC. It encodes CSVKRLLQETQYF.

The chain combines TRBV29-1 with TRBJ2-5; D perhaps matches TRBD2 (6 bases). Between the trimmed V and J ends, which lost 2 bases and 7 bases, there was a span of 20 bases. The CDR3 extends over 15 amino acids. Germline CDR1 SQVTM, CDR2 ANQGSEA. DNA for the CDR3: TGCAGCGTTGAATCCACCCTGGAGGAAGCGGGGACCCAGTACTTC. It translates to CSVESTLEEAGTQYF. The full variable domain, its missing parts supplied by reference TRBV29-1 and TRBJ2-5, is SAVISQKPSRDICQRGTSLTIQCQVDSQVTMMFWYRQQPGQSLTLIATANQGSEATYESGFVIDKFPISRPNLTFSTLTVSNMSPEDSSIYLCSVESTLEEAGTQYFGPGTRLLVL.

The chain carries TRBV28 and TRBJ2-4; 14 bases line up with TRBD2. CDR1 and CDR2 from the germline V gene are MDHEN and SYDVKM. CDR3 size: 17 residues. The J segment lost 7 bases and the V segment lost 8 bases, leaving 13 bases of the junction unmatched. CDR3 DNA sequence: TGTGCCAGCGGGACCGGGACTAGCGGGAGAGTCAGTAACATTCAGTACTTC. As protein: CASGTGTSGRVSNIQYF.

This clonotype came up a few times. The chain uses TRBV7-2 and TRBJ2-2; D perhaps matches TRBD1 (7 bases). Germline CDR1 and CDR2: SGHTA and FQGNSA. Trimming removed 6 bases from V and 2 bases from J, with 13 bases in between. This CDR3 has 15 amino acids. CDR3 loop: CASRRDSRNTGELFF. In nucleotides, the CDR3 is TGTGCCAGCAGGCGGGACAGCCGAAACACCGGGGAGCTGTTTTTT.

This chain joins TRBV29-1 and TRBJ2-3, with D possibly matching TRBD2 (7 bases). CDR1 and CDR2 from the germline V gene are SQVTM and ANQGSEA. The CDR3 loop spans 14 amino acids. Trimming took off 5 bases at V and 4 bases at J, with 16 bases between the two ends. The DNA for the CDR3 is TGCAGCGTTCGGAGCGGGACAAACTCAGATACGCAGTATTTT. The encoded protein is CSVRSGTNSDTQYF.

This clonotype was seen a handful of times. The chain uses TRBV2 and TRBJ2-3; D possibly corresponds to TRBD2 (6 bases). Germline V gene lookup returns CDR1 SNHLY and CDR2 FYNNEI. This CDR3 spans 14 amino acids. V lost 3 bases, J lost 6 bases, and 13 bases lay in between. CDR3 sequence: CASSEGLASDTQYF. Here the CDR3 DNA reads TGTGCCAGCAGTGAGGGTCTAGCGTCGGATACGCAGTATTTT.

This clonotype was counted a single time. The V gene is TRBV6-1, the J gene TRBJ1-1, with 8 bases matching TRBD1. The CDR3 consists of 15 residues. The ends lost 5 bases at V and 2 bases at J; junction bases unmatched: 7. In germline, CDR1 is MNHNS, CDR2 SASEGT. The CDR3, as DNA: TGTGCCAGCAGTCCTCAGGGGGCTTTCAACACTGAAGCTTTCTTT. This codes for CASSPQGAFNTEAFF.

There are a few counts of this clonotype. The chain recombines TRBV10-3 with TRBJ2-2; 11 bases line up with TRBD2. J gave up 4 bases and V 4 bases, and 8 bases lay outside the gene matches. CDR1 is ENHRY and CDR2 is SYGVKD in the germline V gene. This CDR3 region has 17 residues. The CDR3 sequence: CAISVLAGGAGTGELFF. In nucleotides, the CDR3 is TGTGCCATCAGTGTGCTAGCGGGAGGCGCGGGCACCGGGGAGCTGTTTTTT.

The rearrangement uses TRBV10-3 and TRBJ1-2; D not resolved. Trimming pared 3 bases from V and 5 bases from J, leaving 7 bases between. The V gene's germline CDR1 is ENHRY and CDR2 SYGVKD. The CDR3 extends over 12 amino acids. Here the CDR3 DNA reads TGTGCCATCAGTGACAGGAATTATGGCTACACCTTC. Translation: CAISDRNYGYTF.

The chain carries TRBV20-1 and TRBJ2-7; unclear D gene. Near its end, the DNA agrees better with TRBJ2-1, so the J call may be wrong. The CDR3 has 12 amino acids. Germline CDR1 is DFQATT and CDR2 is SNEGSKA (reference sequence). CDR3 sequence (DNA): TGCAGTGCTTCGCGGACCTACAATGAGCAGTTCTTC. Residues: CSASRTYNEQFF.

This clonotype was counted only a few times. This chain links TRBV4-1 with TRBJ2-5, with D perhaps matching TRBD1 or TRBD2 (5 bases each). The CDR3 totals 16 residues. Trimming cost V 1 base and J 5 bases, with 17 bases left between them. Germline V CDR1 and CDR2: MGHRA, YSYEKL. Here the CDR3 DNA reads TGCGCCAGCAGCCAAGTAGCCCGGGGCGCGTCCGAGACCCAGTACTTC. This gives the protein CASSQVARGASETQYF.

This chain links TRBV7-2 with TRBJ2-5; tentative D call: TRBD2 (6 bases). Germline CDR1 reads SGHTA; CDR2 reads FQGNSA. The CDR3 extends over 16 amino acids. V lost 0 bases to trimming and J lost 2 bases, with 13 bases between them. This chain's CDR3 is CASSLALGGSQETQYF. As DNA, the CDR3 is TGTGCCAGCAGCTTAGCGCTTGGGGGGAGTCAAGAGACCCAGTACTTC.

The chain is built from TRBV15 and TRBJ2-7; a weak D match, TRBD1 (5 bases). Germline-derived CDR1 and CDR2 are LNHNV and YYDKDF (reference sequence). This CDR3 spans 14 amino acids. V was cut by 1 base and J by 3 bases, with 10 bases left in between. The chain's CDR3 is CATSRGQTIYEQYF. The CDR3 coding sequence is TGTGCCACCAGCAGAGGACAGACGATCTACGAGCAGTACTTC.

In this sample, this clonotype turned up a few times. At one of its ends the junction is not consistent with the germline gene, which may arise from a read error. This chain joins TRBV7-6 and TRBJ2-5; 12 bases match TRBD2. The CDR3 extends over 15 amino acids. In germline, CDR1 is SGHVS, CDR2 FNYEAQ. CDR3 sequence: CASSLAGGVSETQYF. CDR3 sequence (DNA): TGTGCCAGCAGCCTAGCGGGGGGGGTTTCGGAGACCCAGTACTTC.

This clonotype was seen a few times. V usage is TRBV5-1 and J usage is TRBJ2-4; D not certain. CDR1 and CDR2 (germline): SGHRS, YFSETQ. Trimming pared 2 bases from V and 0 bases from J, leaving 12 bases between. This CDR3 is 16 amino acids long. In DNA form, the CDR3 reads TGCGCCAGCAGCTTTTTCCTTCGAGTAGCCAAAAACATTCAGTACTTC. Translating it yields CASSFFLRVAKNIQYF.

This clonotype was counted ten times or more. This sequence joins TRBV6-6 and TRBJ2-1; TRBD1 matches 8 bases. The CDR3 consists of 15 residues. The V and J ends lost 5 bases and 3 bases, in that order; junction bases with no gene match: 6. Germline CDR1 and CDR2: MNHNY and SVGAGI (reference sequence). The CDR3 region has the DNA TGTGCCAGCAGTAGTACAGGGGGTGGCTACAATGAGCAGTTCTTC. It encodes CASSSTGGGYNEQFF.

Of note for this clonotype: Mismatch with germline at one junction end may stem from a read error. The chain uses TRBV20-1 and TRBJ1-4, with D perhaps matching TRBD1 (6 bases). CDR1 DFQATT and CDR2 SNEGSKA come from the germline V gene (reference sequence). The CDR3 has 13 amino acids. The CDR3 is CSALQGENEKLLF. CDR3 bases: TGCAGTGCTTTACAGGGAGAGAATGAAAAACTGCTTTTT.